This T cell receptor beta chain emerged from a study of control samples from healthy donors and cancer patients (dated by TCRdb to the early 2020s). Libraries were prepared through the immunoSEQ multiplex PCR assay. TCRdb stores this immuneACCESS table with in-frame sequences only. Part of the clones is absent; in the studies checked, under half of the shortfall reflects unresolved V genes, and no reason is known for the rest. Across this sample there are more than 150,000 clones, with 80% to 95% seen only once. Clones ranked in the top ten supply approximately 0.7% of the sample. A note on this clone: It lacks a known antigen. Per-base quality was not reported, and no clone a single base away is much larger than it.

CDR1 and CDR2 were assigned from the germline V gene as KGHDR and SFDVKD. The CDR3 runs 14 residues from the cysteine to the phenylalanine. Solely the CDR3 DNA is kept, with 42 bases framed from the first base. The V end loses 5 bases and the J end loses 0 bases, and a stretch of 10 bases separates them. This sequence uses TRBV24-1 and TRBJ2-7; a weak D assignment points to TRBD2 (7 bases agree). The material sequenced was blood. This receptor was obtained from a woman in her twenties or thirties in good health. The CDR3: CATSGAGASYEQYF. The sequence in DNA is TGTGCCACCAGTGGCGCGGGGGCCTCCTACGAGCAGTACTTC.